Given below is one T cell receptor (beta chain) in context. This specimen comes from a study of OX40 agonist ivuxolimab in advanced cancers. Some clones are missing from TCRdb's copy, which holds only in-frame ones; the method was immunoSEQ multiplex PCR. Among approximately 92,000 clones, less than 85% were seen once, and the ten largest hold less than 6%. V lost 2 bases, J lost 6 bases, and 8 bases lay in between. The germline V gene has CDR1 LGHNT and CDR2 FRNRAP. This CDR3 comprises 13 residues. The clonotype comes from an adult with an advanced solid tumor such as melanoma, head and neck, liver or kidney cancer. The sequences come from CD4+ or CD8+ T cells sorted from blood, collected in a trial of the OX40 agonist ivuxolimab. This chain uses TRBV12-5 with TRBJ2-4; D gene ambiguous. The CDR3 is CASGLTATNIQYF. The DNA for the CDR3 is TGTGCTAGTGGTTTGACTGCAACAAACATTCAGTACTTC.